The T cell receptor (beta chain) described here comes from a study of cytotoxic CD8 clonotypes in ibrutinib-treated CLL (dated by TCRdb to about 2021). Looking at the study overall: In this cohort, approximately 14 patients were treatment-naive and ten to eleven were relapsed/refractory, while around 18 had unmutated IGHV. Partial responses were observed in about 25 patients and complete responses in 2; after a median follow-up of around 68 months, remission was maintained in 14 patients and progression was observed in approximately 12. Samples at response were collected after a median of about 13 months of treatment, with a range of 6 to 36 months. On average, each sample had about 250,000 productive templates and more than 75,000 productive rearrangements. Of the 70 to 100 people in the trial, 25 to 30 had longitudinal samples available. Cryopreserved peripheral blood mononuclear cells were collected at three points: before therapy, at response, and at either sustained remission or disease progression.

V and J are trimmed by 3 bases and 4 bases, and the gene matches miss 4 bases of the junction. The CDR3 measures 14 amino acids from cysteine to phenylalanine. The read is trimmed to its CDR3 DNA, 42 bases read in frame from base 1. As encoded in the germline V gene, CDR1 is SQVTM while CDR2 is ANQGSEA. General study outcomes and caveats: Lymph node repertoires were not examined, and the timing of sampling was not matched between patients in sustained remission and those whose disease progressed. Public clonotypes were rare and either shrank or stayed stable during treatment, and the rise in clonality at ibrutinib response reflected expansion of private clonotypes. Baseline clonality exceeded that of age-matched healthy donors and correlated strongly with circulating CD8+ T-cell counts. Clonality increased at ibrutinib response, stayed stable in sustained remission, and fell back toward baseline at progression.

The goal of deep resolution MiSeq sequencing was a depth between 1 in 1 million and 1 in 200,000 T cells, and coverage averaged 10x per clonotype. The immunoSEQ hsTCRB Kit was used to generate the TCR beta libraries. Turning to the authors' computational methods: The data were analyzed with ImmunoSEQ Analyzer and ImmunoSEQ Data Assistant, and V, D and J gene assignments followed IMGT definitions. Clonality was computed as one minus normalized Shannon entropy of productive rearrangement frequencies, ranging from 0 to 1. Only overrepresented clonotypes making up at least 0.05% of the repertoire of each patient were included in the public clonotype analysis. About a dozen age-matched healthy donor repertoires from immuneACCESS were used as controls for clonality. Here the immuneACCESS table is served through TCRdb, limited to in-frame sequences with V and J called. Missing clones are a known gap in these copies; in checked studies unresolved V genes cover under half, and the rest lacks a known reason. The V and J calls and clone size come from that table; D and trimming were worked out from the DNA. The sample table lists around 9,600 clones, over 60% of them with a count of one. The leading ten clones occupy roughly 18% of the sample.

Roughly 2.2 micrograms of genomic DNA were extracted from cryopreserved PBMCs for TCR beta library preparation. Longitudinal blood samples from CLL patients on ibrutinib monotherapy underwent high-throughput TCR beta sequencing. The patients were enrolled in a single-center, open-label phase 2 trial of ibrutinib monotherapy. Comments on this clone: Its cognate antigen has yet to be identified. Base qualities are not at hand, and no much larger clone is one base apart.

The V gene is TRBV29-1 and the J gene is TRBJ2-1, and TRBD2 aligns with 9 junction nucleotides. This specimen consisted of PBMCs, obtained before ibrutinib treatment. This sequence originates from a human donor with chronic lymphocytic leukemia. Here is the DNA: TGCAGCGTTGATTCTAGCGGGGTGTACAATGAGCAGTTCTTC. This codes for CSVDSSGVYNEQFF.